The T cell receptor beta chain under discussion was sequenced for a study of CD8 T cells in Susac syndrome (dated by TCRdb to about 2019). Regarding the complete study: Among the sequenced Susac syndrome patients, more than five had clinically active disease and fewer than 10 were in clinical remission. At the time of blood withdrawal, Susac syndrome patients were either therapy-naive, taking corticosteroids (with some also receiving IVIg), or on IVIg alone. Repertoire sequencing was used to test whether CD8+ T cell activation and differentiation in Susac syndrome was antigen driven.

RNA was extracted using the RNeasy kit, and 0.5 to 1 microgram was reverse transcribed with random hexamers. The immunoSEQ multiplex PCR assay, which covers 54 Vbeta and 13 Jbeta segments, was used to amplify TCR beta CDR3 regions. PCR amplification bias was corrected by using a synthetic template baseline for primer optimization and computational correction. As for the original processing: Reads were annotated to V, D and J genes per IMGT and analyzed with immunoSEQ Analyzer, keeping only productive sequences. To calculate clonality, Shannon entropy was normalized by log2 of the number of productive unique sequences and then subtracted from one. Public and private clones were assessed among the 100 most prevalent clones of each patient and control. Susac-specific clones were defined as absent from healthy and MS cohorts, some 1,000 published viral clones and other ImmuneACCESS disease sequences. Clones were called with MiXCR by TCRdb after fastp trimmed the public reads at Q25, and only in-frame beta chains were retained. Entries are consolidated by CDR3 protein sequence, retaining the most common genes and DNA. TCRdb, not the authors, supplied the V and J calls. Across this sample there are about 170,000 distinct CDR3 sequences, with more than 95% seen only once. Around 0.12% of the sample is taken by the ten largest.

Peripheral blood CD8+ and CD4+ T cells from healthy donors, Susac syndrome patients and multiple sclerosis patients were profiled using high-throughput TCR beta sequencing. The Susac syndrome patients fulfilled recently defined diagnostic criteria for either definite or probable disease. Bulk CD8+ and CD4+ T cells were purified by magnetic negative isolation, while CD8+ TEMRA cells were enriched using FACS. Blood was drawn into EDTA tubes, processed within 24 hours, and PBMCs were isolated by density gradient centrifugation. PBMCs intended for TCR sequencing were frozen in liquid nitrogen and were later thawed in a 37 degrees C water bath. Purity of sorted or isolated CD4+, CD8+ and CD8+ TEMRA cells was at least 90%. To note about this clonotype: Its antigen specificity is not known. No base qualities exist here, and no much larger clone lies one base off it.

The CDR1 and CDR2 encoded by the germline V gene (reference sequence) are LNHNV and YYDKDF. Ends trimmed: V by 0 bases, J by 6 bases; bases unmatched to a gene: 14. The CDR3 spans 18 residues, from the cysteine through the phenylalanine. Of all the DNA, just the CDR3 is kept, 54 bases in frame from base 1. Findings and caveats that apply to the study as a whole: The study acknowledged that relatively few individuals were included in the TCR sequencing and HLA analysis. No clonal expansion was detected in the CD4+ T cell repertoire of Susac syndrome patients.

Input material: CD4+ T cells from PBMCs. The TCR sequence derives from a human donor with Susac syndrome. The rearranged segments are TRBV15 and TRBJ2-7; 10 central nucleotides agree with TRBD2. The nucleotide sequence reads as follows: TGTGCCACCAGCAGAGAAGGTAGCGGGAGGACGCCAGTCGTCGAGCAGTACTTC. It codes for CATSREGSGRTPVVEQYF.